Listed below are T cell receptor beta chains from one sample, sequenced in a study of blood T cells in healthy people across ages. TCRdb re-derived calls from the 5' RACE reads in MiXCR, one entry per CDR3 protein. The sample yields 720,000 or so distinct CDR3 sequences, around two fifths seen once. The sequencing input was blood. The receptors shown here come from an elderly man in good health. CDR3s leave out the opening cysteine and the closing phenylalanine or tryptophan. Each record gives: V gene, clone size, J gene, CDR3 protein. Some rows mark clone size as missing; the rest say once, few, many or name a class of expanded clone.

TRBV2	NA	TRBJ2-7	ASSGPLAEYEQY
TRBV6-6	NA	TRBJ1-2	ASSYVEDNGYT
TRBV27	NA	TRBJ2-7	ASSLGTMY
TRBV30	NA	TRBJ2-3	AWSVGWKAQY
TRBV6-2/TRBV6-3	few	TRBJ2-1	ASSYVAGTYNEQF
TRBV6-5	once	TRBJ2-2	ASSYGIFTGELF
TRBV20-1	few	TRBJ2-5	SARDWGGAKETQY
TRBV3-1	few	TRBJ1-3	ASSTRTLGSGNTIY
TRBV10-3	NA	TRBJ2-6	AISPGQPSGANVLT
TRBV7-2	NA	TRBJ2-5	ASSQEWSNEQY
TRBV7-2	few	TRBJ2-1	ASSSKPGLAGGEQF
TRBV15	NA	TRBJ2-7	ATSRDLSTSGGNEQY
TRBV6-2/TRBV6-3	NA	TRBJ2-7	ASSRSGSKTYEQY
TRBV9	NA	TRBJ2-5	ASSVAMGTRDNEQY
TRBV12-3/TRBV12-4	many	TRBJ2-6	ASSLGSGGANVLT
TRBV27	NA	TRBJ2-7	ASTKTGRTYEQY
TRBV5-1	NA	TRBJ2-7	ASSSLMDTRTYEQY
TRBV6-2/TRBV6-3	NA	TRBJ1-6	ASSLLRENSPLH
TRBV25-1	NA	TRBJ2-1	ASSSRGQGTSGGLYNEQF
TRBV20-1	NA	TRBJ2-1	SATTTGGEQF
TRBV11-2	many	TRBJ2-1	ASSLDMSFEQF
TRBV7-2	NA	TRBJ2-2	ASSLVISGSTGELF
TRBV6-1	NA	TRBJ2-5	ASSEGRHPVETQY
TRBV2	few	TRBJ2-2	ASSVLGVNTGELF
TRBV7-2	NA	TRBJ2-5	ASSLRYLGETQY
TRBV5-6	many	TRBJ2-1	ASSFYRGTVPYNEQF
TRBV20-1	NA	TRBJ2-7	SATGGSLLGEQY
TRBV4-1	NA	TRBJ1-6	ASSQDRGPGSPLH
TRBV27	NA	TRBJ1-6	ASNYRGGNSPLH
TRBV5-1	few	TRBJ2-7	ASSFAGLYEQY
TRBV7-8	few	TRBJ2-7	ASRSPGQGNYEQY
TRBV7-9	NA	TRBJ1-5	ASSFTVTGGVSQPQH
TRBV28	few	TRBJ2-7	AIGDYEQY
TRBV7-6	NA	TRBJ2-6	ASSFIRDSPPSGANVLT
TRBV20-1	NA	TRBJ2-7	SAEVGGRSTYEQY
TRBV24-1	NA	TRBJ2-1	AAGLPGEQF
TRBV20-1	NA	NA	SAGGTVYEQY
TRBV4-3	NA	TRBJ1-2	ASSQELRGGYT
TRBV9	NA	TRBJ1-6	ASSVGPGSSSYNSPLH
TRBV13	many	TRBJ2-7	ASSQRSEQY